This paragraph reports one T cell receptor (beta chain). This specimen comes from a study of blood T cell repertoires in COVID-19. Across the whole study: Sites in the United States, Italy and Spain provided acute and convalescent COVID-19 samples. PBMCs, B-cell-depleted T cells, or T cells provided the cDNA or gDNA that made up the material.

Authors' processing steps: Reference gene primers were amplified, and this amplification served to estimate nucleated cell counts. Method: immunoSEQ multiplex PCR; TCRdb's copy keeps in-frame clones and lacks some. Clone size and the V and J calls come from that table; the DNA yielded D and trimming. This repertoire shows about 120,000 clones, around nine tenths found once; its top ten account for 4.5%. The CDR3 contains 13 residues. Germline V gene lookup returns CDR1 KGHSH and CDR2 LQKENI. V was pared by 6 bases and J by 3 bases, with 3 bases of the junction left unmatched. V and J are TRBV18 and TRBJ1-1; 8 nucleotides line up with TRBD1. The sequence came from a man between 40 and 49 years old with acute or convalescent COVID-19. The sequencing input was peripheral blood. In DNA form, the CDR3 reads TGTGCCAGCTCGGTGGACAGGGACACTGAAGCTTTCTTT. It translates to CASSVDRDTEAFF.